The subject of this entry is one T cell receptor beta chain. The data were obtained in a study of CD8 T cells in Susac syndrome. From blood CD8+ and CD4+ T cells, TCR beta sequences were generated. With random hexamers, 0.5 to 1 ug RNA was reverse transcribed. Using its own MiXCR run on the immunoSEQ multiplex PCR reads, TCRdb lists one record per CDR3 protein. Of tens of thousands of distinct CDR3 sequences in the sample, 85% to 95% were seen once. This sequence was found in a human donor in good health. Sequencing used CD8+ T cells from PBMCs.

For the CDR3, the DNA is TGTGCCAGTAGTATCGGGACCTTAGAATATAATGAAAAACTGTTTTTT. Protein sequence: CASSIGTLEYNEKLFF. The chain links TRBV19 to TRBJ1-4, with a tentative D call TRBD1 (5 bases). Trimming cost V 3 bases and J 4 bases, with 15 bases left between them. The CDR3 extends over 16 amino acids. Germline V CDR1 and CDR2: LNHDA, SQIVND (reference sequence).